Shown below are 9 T cell receptor beta chains from a single sample sequenced in a study of beta chain features in type 1 diabetes. Broader study findings: Moderate but significant shortening of TCRB CDR3s was recorded in all four CD4+ subsets from Type 1 diabetes patients.

Sequencing targeted expressed TCRB transcripts, as all isolated RNA had been reverse transcribed. Measured with immunoSEQ multiplex PCR; TCRdb has only the in-frame clones, and not every one. The sample consists of some 240,000 clones, 16% of them appearing once. Their antigens remain unidentified. The sample comprised naive CD4+ T cells from blood. The receptors here all came from a man between 25 and 39 years old with type 1 diabetes.

The chain couples TRBV30 to TRBJ1-5; no firm D call. The CDR3 runs to 13 residues. Germline V gene sequence: CDR1 GTSNPN, CDR2 SVGIG (reference sequence). Between the trimmed V and J ends, which lost 2 bases and 0 bases, there was a span of 5 bases. CDR3 nucleotides: TGTGCCTGGAGTCCAGATAGCAATCAGCCCCAGCATTTT. Residues: CAWSPDSNQPQHF. Combining the CDR3 with reference TRBV30 and TRBJ1-5 gives the whole variable domain SQTIHQWPATLVQPVGSPLSLECTVEGTSNPNLYWYRQAAGRGLQLLFYSVGIGQISSEVPQNLSASRPQDRQFILSSKKLLLSDSGFYLCAWSPDSNQPQHFGDGTRLSIL.

V gene TRBV29-1 combines with J gene TRBJ2-1, with D possibly being TRBD1 (7 bases). The germline V gene encodes CDR1 SQVTM and CDR2 ANQGSEA. V shed 7 bases and J shed 8 bases, with 21 bases lying between them. The CDR3 spans 14 residues. For the CDR3, the DNA is TGCAGCGGCCGCCGTAGCGGAGGGGGCGATGAGCAGTTCTTC. It specifies CSGRRSGGGDEQFF.

This rearrangement joins TRBV2 to TRBJ2-1; 7 positions match TRBD1. CDR1 and CDR2 from the germline V gene are SNHLY and FYNNEI. The CDR3 totals 14 residues. With V trimmed by 7 bases and J by 1 base, 4 bases remained unmatched. CDR3 nucleotide sequence: TGTGCCAGCACCGGGACAGCATCCTACAATGAGCAGTTCTTC. It yields the protein CASTGTASYNEQFF.

This clone appeared a few times. The chain employs TRBV2 and TRBJ2-1; 7 bases agree with TRBD2. Germline trimming cut 3 bases from V and 4 bases from J; bases unmatched to any gene: 9. Germline CDR1 and CDR2: SNHLY and FYNNEI. The CDR3 covers 16 residues. This CDR3 reads CASSDGRGSGYNEQFF. The CDR3 DNA reads as TGTGCCAGCAGTGATGGTCGCGGGAGTGGTTACAATGAGCAGTTCTTC.

The chain combines TRBV29-1 with TRBJ2-5; weak D call: TRBD1 (6 bases). V was clipped by 2 bases and J by 4 bases, with 8 bases between them. This CDR3 is 12 amino acids long. Looked up from germline, CDR1 is SQVTM and CDR2 is ANQGSEA. The CDR3 reads CSVEQGRETQYF. The CDR3 nucleotides read TGCAGCGTTGAACAGGGGCGAGAGACCCAGTACTTC.

The V call is TRBV5-1, the J call TRBJ2-5, with D possibly being TRBD2 (5 bases). The CDR3 sequence is 14 residues long. The V and J ends lost 4 bases and 3 bases respectively, with 13 bases between them. Germline loops: CDR1 SGHRS, CDR2 YFSETQ. The CDR3 sequence: CASSQPGIEETQYF. In nucleotides, the CDR3 is TGCGCCAGCAGCCAACCCGGGATTGAAGAGACCCAGTACTTC.

The chain is built from TRBV9 and TRBJ2-5; no firm D call. V was pared by 4 bases and J by 5 bases, with 12 bases between. This CDR3 contains 13 residues. Germline CDR1 is SGDLS and CDR2 is YYNGEE. The CDR3 DNA reads TGTGCCAGCAGCCATCGGACCGGGGAGACCCAGTACTTC. Protein: CASSHRTGETQYF.

V usage is TRBV7-9 and J usage is TRBJ2-6; D possibly corresponds to TRBD1 (6 bases). The CDR3 runs to 15 residues. Germline V gene sequence: CDR1 SEHNR, CDR2 FQNEAQ (reference sequence). V was shortened by 5 bases and J by 6 bases, with 14 bases between the two germline ends. CDR3 loop: CASSRTGLEANVLTF. In DNA form, the CDR3 reads TGTGCCAGCAGCCGAACAGGGCTCGAGGCCAACGTCCTGACTTTC. Complete variable domain (other parts from reference TRBV7-9 and TRBJ2-6): DTGVSQNPRHKITKRGQNVTFRCDPISEHNRLYWYRQTLGQGPEFLTYFQNEAQLEKSRLLSDRFSAERPKGSFSTLEIQRTEQGDSAMYLCASSRTGLEANVLTFGAGSRLTVL.

In its sample, this clone was seen a few times. This CDR3 is also generated by other DNA sequences in the sample. The chain links TRBV30 to TRBJ2-5; no clear D gene. V was pared by 1 base and J by 5 bases, with 8 bases between. This CDR3 has 12 residues. Germline CDR1 GTSNPN, CDR2 SVGIG (reference sequence). In DNA, the CDR3 is TGTGCCTGGAGTGGGAACGGTGAGACCCAGTACTTC. The encoded protein is CAWSGNGETQYF.